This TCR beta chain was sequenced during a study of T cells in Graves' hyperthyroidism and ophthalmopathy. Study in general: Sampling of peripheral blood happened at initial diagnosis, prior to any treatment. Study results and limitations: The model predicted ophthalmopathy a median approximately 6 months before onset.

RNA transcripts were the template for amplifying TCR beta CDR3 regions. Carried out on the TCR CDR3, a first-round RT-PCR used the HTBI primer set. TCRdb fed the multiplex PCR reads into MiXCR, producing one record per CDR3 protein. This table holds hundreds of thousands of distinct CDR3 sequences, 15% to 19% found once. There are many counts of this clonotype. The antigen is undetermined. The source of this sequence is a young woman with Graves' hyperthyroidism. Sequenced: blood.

CDR3 sequence (DNA): TGTGCCAGCAGATTGGACCCCTTATCCTACGAGCAGTACTTC. Translation: CASRLDPLSYEQYF. The chain combines TRBV27 with TRBJ2-7, with D uncertain. Trimming removed 6 bases at V and 1 base at J, with 13 bases between. This CDR3 region has 14 residues. CDR1 and CDR2 from the germline V gene are MNHEY and SMNVEV (reference sequence).